Listed here are 6 T cell receptor beta chains from one sample, sequenced in a study of OX40 agonist ivuxolimab in advanced cancers. The repertoire was sequenced with immunoSEQ multiplex PCR; TCRdb's copy has only in-frame clones and lacks some. The sample yields fewer than 45,000 clones, around 85% seen once. This specimen consisted of CD4+ or CD8+ T cells sorted from blood, obtained in a trial of the OX40 agonist ivuxolimab. All receptors come from an adult with an advanced solid tumor such as melanoma, head and neck, liver or kidney cancer.

This clone was observed a single time. The chain combines TRBV11-2 with TRBJ2-6; D uncertain. The CDR3 is made up of 14 amino acids. Germline V gives CDR1 SGHAT, CDR2 FQNNGV. Trimming shortened V by 7 bases and J by 4 bases, and 11 bases separated the two germline ends. CDR3 in DNA: TGTGCCAGCAACCTCCGTTACGGGGCCAACGTCCTGACTTTC. Protein sequence: CASNLRYGANVLTF.

This chain uses TRBV28 with TRBJ2-4; D is perhaps TRBD1 (6 bases). Trimming removed 7 bases from V and 4 bases from J, with 11 bases in between. There are 13 residues in the CDR3. The germline V gene encodes CDR1 MDHEN and CDR2 SYDVKM. The CDR3 sequence is CASTQQGKNIQYF. The CDR3 region has the DNA TGTGCCAGCACCCAACAGGGAAAAAACATTCAGTACTTC. The complete variable domain, with remaining parts taken from reference TRBV28 and TRBJ2-4, reads DVKVTQSSRYLVKRTGEKVFLECVQDMDHENMFWYRQDPGLGLRLIYFSYDVKMKEKGDIPEGYSVSREKKERFSLILESASTNQTSMYLCASTQQGKNIQYFGAGTRLSVL.

CDR3 loop: CASSDGGYEQFF. The DNA for the CDR3 is TGCGCCAGCAGTGACGGAGGATACGAGCAGTTCTTC. The chain carries TRBV10-1 and TRBJ2-1, with TRBD2 as a possible D gene (5 bases). This CDR3 is built from 12 residues. Germline V lookup: CDR1 WNHNN, CDR2 SYGVQD (reference sequence). Trimming shortened V by 3 bases and J by 10 bases, and 10 bases separated the two germline ends.

The chain recombines TRBV18 with TRBJ2-7, with 9 bases matching TRBD2. Germline V gene lookup returns CDR1 KGHSH and CDR2 LQKENI. The CDR3 covers 14 residues. Germline trimming cut 5 bases from V and 5 bases from J; bases unmatched to any gene: 7. In nucleotides, the CDR3 is TGTGCCAGCTCAGTGACTAGCGGTTCCAACGAGCAGTACTTC. It codes for CASSVTSGSNEQYF.

The V call is TRBV6-5, the J call TRBJ2-1; 7 nucleotides line up with TRBD2. The CDR3 extends over 15 amino acids. Germline V gene sequence: CDR1 MNHEY, CDR2 SVGAGI. V lost 7 bases, J lost 5 bases, and 11 bases stayed unmatched. The CDR3 is CASNPVGRTHNEQFF. The CDR3 bases are TGTGCCAGCAACCCCGTCGGGAGGACCCACAATGAGCAGTTCTTC.

This clone has just one count. The rearrangement uses TRBV28 and TRBJ1-1; maybe TRBD1 (5 bases). The germline V gene has CDR1 MDHEN and CDR2 SYDVKM. V gave up 3 bases and J gave up 1 base, with 9 bases separating them. The length of the CDR3 is 14 residues. The CDR3 DNA sequence: TGTGCCAGCAGTTTCCCAGGGACGAACACTGAAGCTTTCTTT. Its protein product is CASSFPGTNTEAFF.